These T cell receptor beta chains were read from a single sample in a study of T cell clusters in autoimmune cytopenias. No DNA is given; TCRdb re-called the multiplex PCR reads and lists each CDR3 protein once. Across 9,500 to 12,000 distinct CDR3 sequences, the top ten clones capture approximately 4.8% of the sample. These data were also filed under a second study, of T cell repertoires in aging, cancer and after chemotherapy.

Material for sequencing was peripheral blood. These TCRs come from a human donor in good health. Each CDR3 is given with its conserved first and last residue. Expanded clones get a size class; other rows say once, few or many, or leave the size out.

j_call clone_size v_call cdr3_aa
TRBJ1-6 medium-sized TRBV6-5 CASKGASYNSPLHF
TRBJ2-1 . TRBV28 CASSLVGGGYYNEQFF
TRBJ2-7 medium-sized TRBV27 CASSSTRQYEQYF
TRBJ1-2 medium-sized TRBV27 CASSSGRFYGYTF
TRBJ2-5 . TRBV19 CASSIGRLAGNGATQYF
TRBJ2-1 medium-sized TRBV6-5 CASSYGVDYNEQFF
TRBJ1-2 medium-sized TRBV6-5 CASPPLDTAYGYTF
TRBJ2-1 medium-sized TRBV7-2 CASSRTDSNEQFF
TRBJ2-6 medium-sized TRBV30 CAWGLLGANVLTF
TRBJ2-3 . TRBV19 CASSLPLTGTETDTQYF
TRBJ2-1 medium-sized TRBV30 CAWTSGVNEQFF
TRBJ2-5 . TRBV11-3 CASSGQEGGTQYF
TRBJ1-2 . TRBV28 CASSLDGTGANGYTF
TRBJ1-2 medium-sized TRBV12-3/TRBV12-4 CASSLNEGYGYTF
TRBJ1-1 medium-sized TRBV19 CASSATGMNTEAFF
TRBJ2-5 . TRBV7-2 CASSPKTSRRETQYF